This T cell receptor beta chain was observed in a study of cytomegalovirus exposure and HLA in healthy donors. For this clone: Its antigen is not known.

PCR primers comprised 60 Vbeta and 13 Jbeta primers. The protocol was immunoSEQ multiplex PCR, while the TCRdb copy is restricted to in-frame clones and leaves out a portion. The data show hundreds of thousands of clones, with around 90% seen just once and more than 2% held by the top ten. Findings of the study overall: Later analysis identified a missense DCLRE1C variant that was linked to TCR beta V- and J-gene trimming. One later analysis reportedly identified an Asian-associated ancestry cluster that showed fewer N-insertions than the approximately 710-donor mean. A later examination showed that TCR association rates differed by HLA locus, with DRB1 most and HLA-C fewest. The HLA-A and HLA-B alleles of most subjects were reportedly predicted accurately from TCR beta sequences.

Trimming took 4 bases from V and 0 from J, leaving 6 bases between them. Germline-derived CDR1 and CDR2 are KGHSH and LQKENI. There are 14 residues in the CDR3. The chain combines TRBV18 with TRBJ1-4; a weak D match, TRBD1 (5 bases). The sample consisted of PBMCs. The source is a woman between 18 and 29 years old in good health and CMV-seronegative. The CDR3 DNA follows: TGTGCCAGCTCACAACAGGCAACTAATGAAAAACTGTTTTTT. Protein product: CASSQQATNEKLFF.